These 22 T cell receptor beta chains originate from one sample sequenced in a study of STAT5B mutations in CD4+ large granular lymphocyte leukemia (dated by TCRdb to 2022 to 2024). The receptor library was made with the immunoSEQ multiplex PCR assay. In its TCRdb copy, this immuneACCESS table keeps in-frame sequences only and misses some clones. Where compared with another copy, unresolved V genes explain less than half of these, and the others have no known cause. The sample data list 25,000 to 30,000 clones, and around four fifths of these were observed just once. In total, the top ten clones hold approximately 6.2% of the sample. Specimen: CD4+ T cells from blood buffy coats. These receptors originate from a human donor in good health.

The chain joins TRBV27 to TRBJ1-1; D is possibly TRBD1 (6 bases). Trimming left V 6 bases short and J 1 base short, with 18 bases between. Germline CDR1 and CDR2: MNHEY and SMNVEV (reference sequence). The CDR3 length is 16 residues. The CDR3 sequence is CASRGPGGRGNTEAFF. In DNA form, the CDR3 reads TGTGCCAGCAGGGGGCCCGGGGGCCGGGGGAACACTGAAGCTTTCTTT.

The chain joins TRBV7-9 to TRBJ2-7; D remains ambiguous. Trimming left V 3 bases short and J 7 bases short, with 16 bases between. The CDR3 runs to 14 residues. From germline, CDR1 is SEHNR and CDR2 FQNEAQ (reference sequence). The CDR3 region is CASSFSALPGEQYF. CDR3 nucleotides: TGTGCCAGCAGCTTTTCCGCGCTGCCCGGGGAGCAGTACTTC.

This chain links TRBV6-5 with TRBJ2-7, with D possibly called TRBD1 or TRBD2 (5 bases each). CDR3 length: 14 amino acids. V was trimmed by 6 bases and J by 5 bases, leaving 17 bases between them. Germline V gives CDR1 MNHEY, CDR2 SVGAGI. CDR3 DNA sequence: TGTGCCAGCAGGTCGCTTGTCGGGGCTGACGAGCAGTACGTC. It yields the protein CASRSLVGADEQYV.

The chain joins TRBV5-8 to TRBJ2-5; TRBD2 might be the D (5 bases). V was clipped by 0 bases and J by 2 bases, with 11 bases between them. Germline CDR1 reads SGHTS; CDR2 reads YDEGEE. The CDR3 is 15 residues long. The CDR3 reads CASSLGATTQETQYF. The CDR3 coding sequence is TGTGCCAGCAGCTTGGGCGCGACTACACAAGAGACCCAGTACTTC. The complete variable domain, with remaining parts taken from reference TRBV5-8 and TRBJ2-5, reads EAGVTQSPTHLIKTRGQQATLRCSPISGHTSVYWYQQALGLGLQFLLWYDEGEERNRGNFPPRFSGRQFPNYSSELNVNALELEDSALYLCASSLGATTQETQYFGPGTRLLVL.

The chain carries TRBV7-9 and TRBJ1-4; D may be TRBD1 (5 bases). The CDR3 loop spans 15 amino acids. V was trimmed by 2 bases and J by 10 bases, leaving 17 bases between them. CDR1 and CDR2 from the germline V gene are SEHNR and FQNEAQ (reference sequence). The CDR3 sequence is CASSLNQREDRKLFF. Written as DNA, the CDR3 is TGTGCCAGCAGCTTAAACCAGAGAGAAGACAGAAAACTGTTTTTT.

The V gene is TRBV9, the J gene TRBJ2-1, with D perhaps being TRBD1 or TRBD2 (5 bases each). This CDR3 contains 15 residues. Germline CDR1 SGDLS, CDR2 YYNGEE. The V and J ends lost 4 bases and 1 base respectively, with 12 bases between them. CDR3 DNA: TGTGCCAGCAGCACCCGGGACGGATCCTACAATGAGCAGTTCTTC. Translated: CASSTRDGSYNEQFF.

This clone was seen once. The chain employs TRBV4-3 and TRBJ1-6; TRBD1 might be the D (5 bases). Deletions cut 0 bases from V and 7 bases from J, with 19 bases between. This CDR3 has 18 amino acids. Germline assignment: CDR1 LGHNA and CDR2 YSLEER. In DNA, the CDR3 is TGCGCCAGCAGCCAAGATTCCCCCCTGGCAGGGCGAAATTCACCCCTCCACTTT. It specifies CASSQDSPLAGRNSPLHF.

The V call is TRBV28, the J call TRBJ1-5; D is uncertain. Germline-derived CDR1 and CDR2 are MDHEN and SYDVKM. V was pared by 8 bases and J by 1 base, with 12 bases between. This CDR3 region has 14 residues. CDR3 amino acids: CASFSGWSNQPQHF. As DNA, the CDR3 is TGTGCCAGCTTCTCGGGGTGGAGCAATCAGCCCCAGCATTTT. The complete variable domain, with remaining parts taken from reference TRBV28 and TRBJ1-5, reads DVKVTQSSRYLVKRTGEKVFLECVQDMDHENMFWYRQDPGLGLRLIYFSYDVKMKEKGDIPEGYSVSREKKERFSLILESASTNQTSMYLCASFSGWSNQPQHFGDGTRLSIL.

The chain combines TRBV10-1 with TRBJ2-1; no definite D call. The CDR3 totals 13 residues. Deletions cut 2 bases from V and 5 bases from J, with 7 bases between. The germline CDR1 and CDR2 sequences are WNHNN and SYGVQD (reference sequence). For the CDR3, the DNA is TGCGCCAGCAGTGAGATCCGGGACAATGAGCAGTTCTTC. Its translation: CASSEIRDNEQFF.

The genes are TRBV27 and TRBJ2-1; D is unclear. The CDR3 has 15 residues. Germline CDR1 MNHEY, CDR2 SMNVEV (reference sequence). Trimming stripped 7 bases from V and 4 bases from J, with 17 bases between. The DNA of the CDR3 is TGTGCCAGCATGGGAATGGGGTCCGTTTACAATGAGCAGTTCTTC. Translating it yields CASMGMGSVYNEQFF.

A single count supports this clone. The V gene is TRBV29-1, the J gene TRBJ2-1, with 8 bases identical to TRBD1. Losses at the gene ends were 6 bases for V and 0 bases for J; bases not matched to a gene: 4. Germline V gene sequence: CDR1 SQVTM, CDR2 ANQGSEA. CDR3 length: 14 residues. CDR3 loop: CSVKDRVSYNEQFF. CDR3 in DNA: TGCAGCGTCAAGGACAGGGTCTCCTACAATGAGCAGTTCTTC.

This chain links TRBV4-3 with TRBJ2-1; 10 nucleotides match TRBD2. Trimming at V came to 1 base and at J to 0 bases, leaving 9 bases not matched to a gene. The CDR3 contains 19 residues. CDR1 is LGHNA, CDR2 YSLEER, per germline. The CDR3 loop reads CASSQVAAGGGSSYNEQFF. Here the CDR3 DNA reads TGCGCCAGCAGCCAAGTTGCAGCGGGGGGGGGAAGCTCCTACAATGAGCAGTTCTTC.

This clone was counted a single time. DNA for the CDR3: TGTGCCACTCGGGACAGCGCCTCCTACGAGCAGTACTTC. This sequence encodes CATRDSASYEQYF. The chain combines TRBV10-3 with TRBJ2-7; TRBD1 aligns across 7 bases. The germline V gene encodes CDR1 ENHRY and CDR2 SYGVKD. The CDR3 has 13 residues. V trimming: 10 bases; J trimming: 0 bases; junction bases outside the gene matches: 6.

The chain joins TRBV7-9 to TRBJ2-5; D gene uncertain. V dropped 4 bases and J dropped 5 bases, with 8 bases sitting between them. The CDR3 consists of 12 residues. Germline lookup yields CDR1 SEHNR and CDR2 FQNEAQ (reference sequence). The CDR3 here is CASSSLRETQYF. The CDR3 DNA reads TGTGCCAGCAGCTCCCTGCGTGAGACCCAGTACTTC.

The genes are TRBV5-8 and TRBJ2-7; TRBD1 aligns across 9 bases. This CDR3 is built from 15 residues. CDR1 SGHTS and CDR2 YDEGEE come from the germline V gene. The J segment lost 0 bases and the V segment lost 1 base, leaving 2 bases of the junction unmatched. The CDR3 loop is CASSLWDRVSYEQYV. For the CDR3, the DNA is TGTGCCAGCAGCTTGTGGGACAGGGTCTCCTACGAGCAGTACGTC.

The chain couples TRBV2 to TRBJ1-5, with TRBD1 matching 7 bases. Trimming at V came to 4 bases and at J to 0 bases, leaving 6 bases not matched to a gene. This CDR3 contains 16 residues. Germline values: CDR1 SNHLY, CDR2 FYNNEI. The CDR3 protein is CASSVGTDYSNQPQHF. In DNA, the CDR3 is TGTGCCAGCAGTGTGGGGACAGATTATAGCAATCAGCCCCAGCATTTT. The whole variable domain, remainder taken from reference TRBV2 and TRBJ1-5, is EPEVTQTPSHQVTQMGQEVILRCVPISNHLYFYWYRQILGQKVEFLVSFYNNEISEKSEIFDDQFSVERPDGSNFTLKIRSTKLEDSAMYFCASSVGTDYSNQPQHFGDGTRLSIL.

This sequence joins TRBV19 and TRBJ1-5; D gene ambiguous. The CDR3 is made up of 15 amino acids. V lost 3 bases and J lost 1, with 10 bases in between. Germline V CDR1 and CDR2: LNHDA, SQIVND (reference sequence). The CDR3 loop reads CASSMVLGSNQPQHF. CDR3 coding DNA: TGTGCCAGTAGTATGGTTCTGGGGAGCAATCAGCCCCAGCATTTT.

This clone showed up just once. The V gene is TRBV28, the J gene TRBJ1-1, with D unresolved. This CDR3 region has 13 residues. The V gene's germline CDR1 is MDHEN and CDR2 SYDVKM. V was clipped by 3 bases and J by 2 bases, with 7 bases between them. CDR3 in amino acids: CASSFVINTEAFF. CDR3 bases: TGTGCCAGCAGTTTTGTCATAAACACTGAAGCTTTCTTT.

The chain joins TRBV7-9 to TRBJ1-1; TRBD1 might be the D (6 bases). The germline gives CDR1 SEHNR, CDR2 FQNEAQ (reference sequence). The CDR3 contains 15 residues. Trimming removed 1 base at V and 1 base at J, with 10 bases between. CDR3 sequence reads: CASSLDGRGNTEAFF. The CDR3 DNA reads TGTGCCAGCAGCTTAGATGGCAGGGGGAACACTGAAGCTTTCTTT.

This clone was seen just once. V is TRBV4-1 and J is TRBJ2-1; TRBD1 might be the D (6 bases). CDR3 length: 14 residues. The V end was cut by 1 base, the J end by 5 bases, with 9 bases between. The germline gives CDR1 MGHRA, CDR2 YSYEKL. CDR3 coding DNA: TGCGCCAGCAGCCAAGGACAGGAGGACAATGAGCAGTTCTTC. This encodes CASSQGQEDNEQFF.

V and J are TRBV27 and TRBJ2-5, with 9 bases fitting TRBD1. Judging by the DNA end, TRBJ2-7 fits better; the J call may be wrong. This CDR3 comprises 15 residues. The germline gives CDR1 MNHEY, CDR2 SMNVEV (reference sequence). CDR3 protein: CASSFLGQGAYEQYF. CDR3 bases: TGTGCCAGCAGTTTTTTGGGACAGGGTGCCTACGAGCAGTACTTC.

The chain couples TRBV7-2 to TRBJ2-2; D perhaps matches TRBD2 (6 bases). The CDR3 is 14 residues long. Germline V gene data show CDR1 as SGHTA and CDR2 as FQGNSA. V dropped 5 bases and J dropped 2 bases, with 9 bases sitting between them. The CDR3 nucleotides read TGTGCCAGCAGCGAGGACTATAACACCGGGGAGCTGTTTTTT. Protein sequence: CASSEDYNTGELFF.